This T cell receptor (beta chain) comes out of a study of Graves' ophthalmopathy and Graves' hyperthyroidism. Study-wide findings and caveats: Most thyroid clonotypes expanded beyond 0.001 frequency were also found in blood.

In regard to this clonotype: What it binds is not known.

V lost 4 bases and J 5 bases, leaving 20 bases between the germline ends. CDR3 size: 16 residues. Germline V lookup: CDR1 SSHAT, CDR2 FNYEAQ (reference sequence). RNA transcripts were the template, and TCR beta CDR3 regions were amplified from them. An opening RT-PCR round employed HTBI primers and preceded a second-round multiplex PCR. TCRdb called the multiplex PCR reads again in MiXCR, with one record for every CDR3 protein. This table has around 1,200,000 distinct CDR3 sequences, about two fifths appearing once. The chain employs TRBV7-7 and TRBJ2-5, with a possible D match to TRBD2 (6 bases). This receptor was obtained from an adult man with Graves' hyperthyroidism. Sequences were obtained from peripheral blood or thyroid tissue (not recorded which). The CDR3 bases are TGTGCCAGCAGCTCAACAGCCGGGACTTCATGGGAGACCCAGTACTTC. Translated, it gives CASSSTAGTSWETQYF.